This T cell receptor beta chain was documented in a study of blood T cell repertoires in COVID-19. Study as a whole: Sources were T cells, B-cell-depleted T cells, or PBMCs; the material itself was cDNA or gDNA.

Study processing details: Nucleated cell number was recorded as an estimate derived from reference gene primer amplification. Method: immunoSEQ multiplex PCR; TCRdb's copy keeps in-frame clones and lacks some. V, J and clone size are taken as reported in that table, and D and trimming were inferred from the DNA itself. The sample shows around 130,000 clones, around four fifths of them seen only once. This TCR came from a human donor in a cohort sampled during active COVID-19. Sample: peripheral blood.

The CDR3 nucleotides read TGTGCCAGCAGCGTTCGACAGGACAATTCACCCCTCCACTTT. This encodes CASSVRQDNSPLHF. V and J are TRBV9 and TRBJ1-6, with D possibly being TRBD1 (6 bases). Trimming stripped 2 bases from V and 7 bases from J, with 10 bases between. Looked up from germline, CDR1 is SGDLS and CDR2 is YYNGEE. This CDR3 has 14 residues.